Sequencing of this T cell receptor beta chain was carried out in a study of T cell responses to AZD1222 COVID-19 vaccine. Libraries were prepared by immunoSEQ multiplex PCR; TCRdb keeps only in-frame clonotypes and omits some of them. The sample shows more than 75,000 clones, about four fifths of them seen only once. Trimming took 7 bases from V and 5 from J; bases not matched to a gene: 7. This CDR3 region has 13 residues. This sequence originates from an adult who received the AZD1222 COVID-19 vaccine. V and J are TRBV12-3 or TRBV12-4 and TRBJ2-7, with TRBD2 identical over 8 bases. The sequencing here drew on peripheral blood, taken 28 days after the second AZD1222 dose. The CDR3 region is CASTFGGAHEQYF. CDR3 sequence (DNA): TGTGCCAGCACCTTCGGGGGGGCCCACGAGCAGTACTTC.